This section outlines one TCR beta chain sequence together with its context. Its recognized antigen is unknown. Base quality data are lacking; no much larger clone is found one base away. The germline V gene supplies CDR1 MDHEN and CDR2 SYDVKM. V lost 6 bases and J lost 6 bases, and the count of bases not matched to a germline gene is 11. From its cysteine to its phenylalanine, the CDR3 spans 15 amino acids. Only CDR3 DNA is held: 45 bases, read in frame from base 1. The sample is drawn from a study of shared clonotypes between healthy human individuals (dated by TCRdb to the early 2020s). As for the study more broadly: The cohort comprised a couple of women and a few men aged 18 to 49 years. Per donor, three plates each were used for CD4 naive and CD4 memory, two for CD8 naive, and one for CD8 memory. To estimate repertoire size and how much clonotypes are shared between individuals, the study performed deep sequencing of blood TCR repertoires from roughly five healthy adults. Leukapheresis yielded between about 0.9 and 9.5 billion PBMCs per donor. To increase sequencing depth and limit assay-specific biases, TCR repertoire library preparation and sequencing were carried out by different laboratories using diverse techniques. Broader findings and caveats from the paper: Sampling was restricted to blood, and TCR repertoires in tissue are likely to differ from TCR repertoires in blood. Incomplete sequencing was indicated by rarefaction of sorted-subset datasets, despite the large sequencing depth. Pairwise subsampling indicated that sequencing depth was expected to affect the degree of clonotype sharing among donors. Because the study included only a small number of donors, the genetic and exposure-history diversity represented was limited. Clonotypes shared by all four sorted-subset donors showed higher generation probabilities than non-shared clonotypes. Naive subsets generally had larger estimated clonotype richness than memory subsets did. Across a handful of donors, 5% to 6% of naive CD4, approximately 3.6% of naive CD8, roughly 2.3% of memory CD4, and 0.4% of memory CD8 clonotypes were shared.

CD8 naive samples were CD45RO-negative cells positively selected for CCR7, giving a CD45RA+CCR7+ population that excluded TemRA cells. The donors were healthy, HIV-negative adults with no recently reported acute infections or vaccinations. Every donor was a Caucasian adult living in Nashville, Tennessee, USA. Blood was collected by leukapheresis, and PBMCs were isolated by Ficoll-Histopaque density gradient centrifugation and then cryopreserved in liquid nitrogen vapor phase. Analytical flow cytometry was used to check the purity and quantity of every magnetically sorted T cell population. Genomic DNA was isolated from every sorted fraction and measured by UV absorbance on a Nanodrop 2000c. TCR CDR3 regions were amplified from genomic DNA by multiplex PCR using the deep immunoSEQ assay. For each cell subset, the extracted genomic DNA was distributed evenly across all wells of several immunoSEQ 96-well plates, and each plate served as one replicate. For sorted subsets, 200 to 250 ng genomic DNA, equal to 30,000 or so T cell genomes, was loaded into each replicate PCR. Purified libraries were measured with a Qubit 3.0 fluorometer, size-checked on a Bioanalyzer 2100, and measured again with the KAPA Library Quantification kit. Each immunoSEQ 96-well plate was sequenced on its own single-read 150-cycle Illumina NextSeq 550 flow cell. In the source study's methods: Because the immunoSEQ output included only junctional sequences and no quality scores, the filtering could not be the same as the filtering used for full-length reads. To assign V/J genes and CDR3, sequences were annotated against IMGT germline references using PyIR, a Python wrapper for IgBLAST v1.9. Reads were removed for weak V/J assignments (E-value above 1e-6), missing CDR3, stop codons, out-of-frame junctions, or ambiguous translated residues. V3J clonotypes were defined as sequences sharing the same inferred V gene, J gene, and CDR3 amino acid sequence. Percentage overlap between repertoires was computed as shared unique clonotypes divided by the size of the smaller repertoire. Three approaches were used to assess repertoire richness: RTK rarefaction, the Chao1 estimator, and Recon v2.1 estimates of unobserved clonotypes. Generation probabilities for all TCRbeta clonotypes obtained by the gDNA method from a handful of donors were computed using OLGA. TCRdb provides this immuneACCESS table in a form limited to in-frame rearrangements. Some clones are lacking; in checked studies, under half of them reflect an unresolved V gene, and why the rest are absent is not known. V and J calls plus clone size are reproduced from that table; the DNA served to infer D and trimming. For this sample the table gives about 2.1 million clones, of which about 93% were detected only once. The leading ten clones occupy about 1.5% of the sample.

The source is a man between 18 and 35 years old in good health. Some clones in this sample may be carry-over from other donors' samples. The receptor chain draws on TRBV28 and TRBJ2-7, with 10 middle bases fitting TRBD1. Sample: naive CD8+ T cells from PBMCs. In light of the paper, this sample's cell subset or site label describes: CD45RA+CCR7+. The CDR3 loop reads CASSTRDRGFGEQYF. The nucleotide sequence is TGTGCCAGCAGCACCCGGGACAGGGGATTTGGCGAGCAGTACTTC.